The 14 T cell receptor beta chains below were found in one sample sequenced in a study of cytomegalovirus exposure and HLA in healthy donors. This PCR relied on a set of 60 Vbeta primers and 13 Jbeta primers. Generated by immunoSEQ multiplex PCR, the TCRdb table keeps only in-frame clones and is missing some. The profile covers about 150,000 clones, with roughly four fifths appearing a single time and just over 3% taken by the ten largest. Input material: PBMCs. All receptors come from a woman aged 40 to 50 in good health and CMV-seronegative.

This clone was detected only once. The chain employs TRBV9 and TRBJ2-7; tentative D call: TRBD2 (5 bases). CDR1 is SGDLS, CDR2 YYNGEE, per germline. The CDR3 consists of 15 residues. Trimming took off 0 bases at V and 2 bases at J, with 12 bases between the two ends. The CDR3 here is CASSVGSTITYEQYF. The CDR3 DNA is TGTGCCAGCAGCGTAGGATCGACTATTACCTACGAGCAGTACTTC.

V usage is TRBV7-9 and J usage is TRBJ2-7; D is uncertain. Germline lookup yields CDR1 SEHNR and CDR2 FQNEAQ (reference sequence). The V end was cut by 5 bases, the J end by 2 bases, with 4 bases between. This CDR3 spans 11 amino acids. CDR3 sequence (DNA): TGTGCCAGCAGCGCGGCCTACGAGCAGTACTTC. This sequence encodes CASSAAYEQYF.

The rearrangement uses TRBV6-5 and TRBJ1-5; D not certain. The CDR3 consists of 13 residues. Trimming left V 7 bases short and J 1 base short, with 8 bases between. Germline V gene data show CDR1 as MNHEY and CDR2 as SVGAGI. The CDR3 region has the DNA TGTGCCAGCACGGGCGGGAGCAATCAGCCCCAGCATTTT. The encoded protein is CASTGGSNQPQHF.

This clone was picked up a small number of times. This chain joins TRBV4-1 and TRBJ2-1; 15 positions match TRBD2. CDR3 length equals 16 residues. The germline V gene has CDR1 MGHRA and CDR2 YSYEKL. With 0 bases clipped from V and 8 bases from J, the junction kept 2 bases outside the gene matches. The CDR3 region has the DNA TGCGCCAGCAGCCAAGAGGGACTAGCGGGGGGTGATGAGCAGTTCTTC. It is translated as CASSQEGLAGGDEQFF.

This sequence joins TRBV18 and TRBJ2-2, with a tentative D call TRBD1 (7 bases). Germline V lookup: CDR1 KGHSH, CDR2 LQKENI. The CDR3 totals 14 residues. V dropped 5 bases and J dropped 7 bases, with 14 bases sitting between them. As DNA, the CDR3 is TGTGCCAGCTCAACGACAGGGACTGGCGGGGAGCTGTTTTTT. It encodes CASSTTGTGGELFF. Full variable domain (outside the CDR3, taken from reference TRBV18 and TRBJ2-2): NAGVMQNPRHLVRRRGQEARLRCSPMKGHSHVYWYRQLPEEGLKFMVYLQKENIIDESGMPKERFSAEFPKEGPSILRIQQVVRGDSAAYFCASSTTGTGGELFFGEGSRLTVL.

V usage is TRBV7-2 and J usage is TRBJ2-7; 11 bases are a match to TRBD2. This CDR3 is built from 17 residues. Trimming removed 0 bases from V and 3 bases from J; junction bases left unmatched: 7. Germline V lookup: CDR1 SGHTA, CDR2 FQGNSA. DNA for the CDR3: TGTGCCAGCAGCTTAGCGAGGGCTAGCGGGGGGAGCTACGAGCAGTACTTC. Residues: CASSLARASGGSYEQYF. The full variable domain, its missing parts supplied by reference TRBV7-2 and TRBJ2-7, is GAGVSQSPSNKVTEKGKDVELRCDPISGHTALYWYRQSLGQGLEFLIYFQGNSAPDKSGLPSDRFSAERTGGSVSTLTIQRTQQEDSAVYLCASSLARASGGSYEQYFGPGTRLTVT.

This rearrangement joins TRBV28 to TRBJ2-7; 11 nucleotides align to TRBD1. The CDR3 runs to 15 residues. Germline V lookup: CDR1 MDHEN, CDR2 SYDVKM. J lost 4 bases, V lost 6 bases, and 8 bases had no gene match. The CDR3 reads CASSYRTGGWYEQYF. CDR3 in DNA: TGTGCCAGCAGCTATCGGACAGGGGGCTGGTACGAGCAGTACTTC.

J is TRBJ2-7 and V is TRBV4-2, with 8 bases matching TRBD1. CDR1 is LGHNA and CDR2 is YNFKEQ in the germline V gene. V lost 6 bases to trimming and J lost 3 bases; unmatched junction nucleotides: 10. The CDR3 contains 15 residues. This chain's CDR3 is CASRSGTGTGYEQYF. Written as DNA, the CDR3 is TGTGCCAGCAGGTCCGGAACCGGGACAGGCTACGAGCAGTACTTC.

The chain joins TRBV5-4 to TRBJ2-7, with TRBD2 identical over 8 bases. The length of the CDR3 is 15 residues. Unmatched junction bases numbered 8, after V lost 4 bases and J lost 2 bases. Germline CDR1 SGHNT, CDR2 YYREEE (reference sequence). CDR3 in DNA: TGTGCCAGCAGCATCGGAACTAGCGGCCCCTACGAGCAGTACTTC. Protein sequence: CASSIGTSGPYEQYF.

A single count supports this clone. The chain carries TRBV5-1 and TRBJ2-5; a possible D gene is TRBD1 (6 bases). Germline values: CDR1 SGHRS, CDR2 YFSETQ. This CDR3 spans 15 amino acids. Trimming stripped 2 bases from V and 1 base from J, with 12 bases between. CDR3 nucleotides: TGCGCCAGCAGCTTCCAGGGGACCTTCCAAGAGACCCAGTACTTC. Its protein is CASSFQGTFQETQYF.

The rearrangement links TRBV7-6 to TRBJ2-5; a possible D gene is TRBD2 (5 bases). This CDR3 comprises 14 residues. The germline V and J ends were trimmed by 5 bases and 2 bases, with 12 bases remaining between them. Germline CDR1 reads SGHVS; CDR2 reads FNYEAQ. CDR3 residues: CASSPGPGQETQYF. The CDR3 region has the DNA TGTGCCAGCAGCCCCGGACCGGGGCAAGAGACCCAGTACTTC.

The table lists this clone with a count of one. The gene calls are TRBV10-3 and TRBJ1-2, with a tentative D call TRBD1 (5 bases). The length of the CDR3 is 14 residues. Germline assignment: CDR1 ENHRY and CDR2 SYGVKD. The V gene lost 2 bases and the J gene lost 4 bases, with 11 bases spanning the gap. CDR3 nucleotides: TGTGCCATCAGTGAGATTATGGGGGGCTATGGCTACACCTTC. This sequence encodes CAISEIMGGYGYTF.

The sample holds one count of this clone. In nucleotides, the CDR3 is TGCAGCGTTCGGCGGCAGGGCTACAATGAGCAGTTCTTC. It encodes CSVRRQGYNEQFF. This chain links TRBV29-1 with TRBJ2-1, with a possible D match to TRBD1 (5 bases). The CDR3 sequence is 13 residues long. The V gene lost 5 bases and the J gene lost 3 bases, with 11 bases spanning the gap. Germline V CDR1 and CDR2: SQVTM, ANQGSEA.

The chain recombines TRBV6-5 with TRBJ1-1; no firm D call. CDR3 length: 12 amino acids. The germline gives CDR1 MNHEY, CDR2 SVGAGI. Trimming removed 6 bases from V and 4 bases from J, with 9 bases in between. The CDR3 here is CASRSDGTEAFF. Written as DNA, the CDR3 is TGTGCCAGCAGATCAGATGGCACTGAAGCTTTCTTT.